This passage covers 4 T cell receptor beta chains from one sample sequenced in a study of blood T cells in healthy people across ages (dated by TCRdb to about 2015). Libraries were made using 5' RACE. The sequencer listed for this sample is Illumina HiSeq 2500. A second PCR of about 7 to 12 cycles was performed with a sample-barcoded 5' primer and a J-beta primer mix. Using fastp at Q25 and MiXCR, TCRdb reprocessed the public reads and kept productive beta chains. Merged by CDR3 protein, the rows form single entries marked with the most common genes and DNA. The sample contains around 400,000 distinct CDR3 sequences, 45% to 60% of them found a single time. The leading ten clones occupy 45% to 60% of the sample. The sample was blood. These receptors originate from a man aged 55 to 70 in good health.

This clonotype was observed a handful of times. This chain uses TRBV29-1 with TRBJ2-5; D is undetermined. From germline, CDR1 is SQVTM and CDR2 ANQGSEA. Trimming removed 7 bases from V and 5 bases from J, with 14 bases in between. The CDR3 length is 12 residues. The chain's CDR3 is CSANILPETQYF. The CDR3 bases are TGCAGCGCTAATATACTACCGGAGACCCAGTACTTC.

The rearrangement joins TRBV12-3 or TRBV12-4 to TRBJ2-5, with 11 bases identical to TRBD2. The CDR3 loop spans 14 amino acids. The V segment lost 3 bases and the J segment 6 bases; nucleotides outside the gene matches: 3. CDR3 protein: CASSFASGGQTQYF. DNA for the CDR3: TGTGCCAGCAGTTTTGCTAGCGGGGGGCAGACCCAGTACTTC.

This clonotype has a single count. V and J are TRBV4-1 and TRBJ2-1; D uncertain. The DNA end is more similar to TRBJ2-7, so the J call may be wrong. CDR3 length: 14 residues. Per germline, CDR1 MGHRA and CDR2 YSYEKL. DNA for the CDR3: TGCGCCAGCAGCGACGAGAGCTCCTACAATGAGCAGTACTTC. This gives the protein CASSDESSYNEQYF.

The table lists this clonotype with a few counts. V and J are TRBV7-8 and TRBJ2-4, with D maybe TRBD1 (5 bases). The J call may be incorrect, as the DNA end agrees better with TRBJ2-7. This CDR3 contains 11 residues. Germline V lookup: CDR1 SGHVS, CDR2 FQNEAQ. The CDR3 region has the DNA TGTGCCAGCCAGGGTTTCGACGAGCAGTACTTC. Protein sequence: CASQGFDEQYF.